Sequencing of this TCR beta chain was carried out in a study of cytomegalovirus exposure and HLA in healthy donors. Findings and limits, study-wide: Later, an analysis showed that TCR beta chains associated with HLA were more clonally expanded than others that were equally common. Researchers left out some V segments, among them TRBV6-2 and TRBV6-3, as indistinguishable. The authors assumed roughly uniform sequencing depth across donors for presence/absence analyses.

As for this clone: Its specificity is unknown.

Germline V gene sequence: CDR1 SEHNR, CDR2 FQNEAQ (reference sequence). This CDR3 region has 16 residues. With 5 bases clipped from V and 3 bases from J, the junction kept 5 bases outside the gene matches. The PCR contained 60 Vbeta and 13 Jbeta primers. Profiling relied on immunoSEQ multiplex PCR, and the TCRdb table lists in-frame clones only, not all of them. This table holds roughly 130,000 clones, 80% found once. The genes are TRBV7-9 and TRBJ2-5, with 14 bases that match TRBD2. This sequence originates from a woman aged 40-49 years in good health and CMV-seronegative. The source material was PBMCs. In DNA form, the CDR3 reads TGTGCCAGCAGCCACCCGACTAGCGGGGGGGAAGAGACCCAGTACTTC. Its translation is CASSHPTSGGEETQYF.